The 14 T cell receptor beta chains in this list originate from one sample, sequenced in a study of T cells in Graves' hyperthyroidism and ophthalmopathy (dated by TCRdb to between 2018 and 2020). Libraries were constructed by multiplex PCR. Sequenced using an Illumina HiSeq 2000. TCR beta CDR3 regions were amplified from RNA transcripts. For the first round of RT-PCR on the TCR CDR3, the HTBI primer set was used together with the Qiagen OneStep RT-PCR kit. TCRdb reprocessed the public reads (quality trimming at Q25 with fastp, clone calling with MiXCR) and kept in-frame beta chains. Each CDR3 protein gets just one entry, which takes the most common genes and DNA from the rows behind it. This sample comprises about 560,000 distinct CDR3 sequences, 16% of them detected only once. Of the sample, 18% is held by the ten largest clones. Material: blood. Source of these receptors: a woman younger than 35 with Graves' hyperthyroidism.

There are many counts of this clonotype. The chain couples TRBV7-2 to TRBJ2-1, with 9 bases identical to TRBD2. The CDR3 is 15 residues long. The V segment lost 3 bases and the J segment 8 bases; nucleotides outside the gene matches: 8. The germline gives CDR1 SGHTA, CDR2 FQGNSA. The CDR3 sequence: CASSFRGGVGDEQFF. CDR3 DNA sequence: TGTGCCAGCAGCTTCCGCGGGGGGGTCGGCGATGAGCAGTTCTTC.

In this sample, this clonotype turned up many times. The rearrangement links TRBV11-2 to TRBJ2-3, with a weak D call TRBD1 (7 bases). The CDR3 extends over 14 amino acids. CDR1 is SGHAT, CDR2 FQNNGV, per germline. The V gene lost 4 bases and the J gene lost 3 bases, with 11 bases spanning the gap. CDR3 sequence: CASSWRGQTDTQYF. The CDR3 DNA follows: TGTGCCAGCAGCTGGAGGGGGCAAACAGATACGCAGTATTTT.

This clonotype has ten or more counts. V gene TRBV11-2 combines with J gene TRBJ1-1, with unresolved D. This CDR3 region has 15 residues. Germline V lookup: CDR1 SGHAT, CDR2 FQNNGV. The V end lost 0 bases, the J end lost 0 bases, and 8 bases lay between the germline ends. CDR3 DNA: TGTGCCAGCAGCTTAGAATCGGCGGTGAACACTGAAGCTTTCTTT. As protein: CASSLESAVNTEAFF.

This chain uses TRBV27 with TRBJ1-5; D might be TRBD1 (5 bases). Germline CDR1 reads MNHEY; CDR2 reads SMNVEV (reference sequence). This CDR3 region has 14 residues. V gave up 6 bases and J gave up 3 bases, with 12 bases separating them. The CDR3 sequence: CASRSTAFNQPQHF. In nucleotides, the CDR3 is TGTGCCAGCAGGTCGACAGCCTTCAATCAGCCCCAGCATTTT.

CDR3 loop: CASSLVTSFGNEQFF. DNA for the CDR3: TGTGCCAGCAGCTTAGTCACTAGTTTCGGCAATGAGCAGTTCTTC. The rearrangement uses TRBV7-9 and TRBJ2-1; possible D gene TRBD2, 5 bases. Trimming removed 1 base from V and 6 bases from J, with 13 bases in between. Germline CDR1 and CDR2: SEHNR and FQNEAQ (reference sequence). The CDR3 is 15 amino acids. The whole variable domain, filled in from reference TRBV7-9 and TRBJ2-1, reads DTGVSQNPRHKITKRGQNVTFRCDPISEHNRLYWYRQTLGQGPEFLTYFQNEAQLEKSRLLSDRFSAERPKGSFSTLEIQRTEQGDSAMYLCASSLVTSFGNEQFFGPGTRLTVL.

This clonotype came up once. A much larger clone is a single base away; this may be a read error. This CDR3 is CSVAYSLNYEQFF. The CDR3 nucleotides are TGCAGCGTTGCGTACAGTCTAAACTACGAGCAGTTCTTC. The chain is built from TRBV29-1 and TRBJ2-7; no definite D call. The DNA end is a closer match to TRBJ2-1, so the J assignment may be wrong. This CDR3 has 13 amino acids. Germline CDR1 and CDR2: SQVTM and ANQGSEA.

This clonotype came up many times. The chain combines TRBV2 with TRBJ1-2; no firm D call. Germline V gene lookup returns CDR1 SNHLY and CDR2 FYNNEI. Trimming cost V 4 bases and J 0 bases, with 12 bases left between them. This CDR3 has 15 amino acids. DNA of the CDR3: TGTGCCAGCAGTGCCCGGGGTCTAGCTAACTATGGCTACACCTTC. This translates into CASSARGLANYGYTF.

The chain couples TRBV27 to TRBJ2-1, with D possibly TRBD1 on 5 matching bases. Germline values: CDR1 MNHEY, CDR2 SMNVEV (reference sequence). V lost 6 bases and J 9 bases, leaving 21 bases between the germline ends. The CDR3 has 15 residues. The CDR3 sequence: CASSAPAQANSEQFF. In nucleotides, the CDR3 is TGTGCCAGCAGCGCACCGGCACAGGCGAACAGTGAGCAGTTCTTC.

This clonotype occurred many times. The J gene is TRBJ2-1, the V gene TRBV3-1, with TRBD2 as a possible D gene (7 bases). Germline CDR1 LGHDT, CDR2 YNNKEL (reference sequence). There are 14 residues in the CDR3. V lost 0 bases to trimming and J lost 6 bases, with 9 bases between them. The CDR3 DNA follows: TGTGCCAGCAGCCAAGAAGGGGGGGGCAATGAGCAGTTCTTC. Translated: CASSQEGGGNEQFF.

This clonotype was seen a few times. The chain uses TRBV6-1 and TRBJ1-2, with D perhaps matching TRBD1 (5 bases). Germline V gene lookup returns CDR1 MNHNS and CDR2 SASEGT. Between the trimmed V and J ends, which lost 6 bases and 5 bases, there was a span of 19 bases. This CDR3 comprises 15 residues. The CDR3 DNA reads as TGTGCCAGCAGAACCACAGGTAGAGAAGGTTATGGCTACACCTTC. This gives the protein CASRTTGREGYGYTF.

This chain uses TRBV28 with TRBJ1-6; TRBD1 agrees at 9 bases. V dropped 9 bases and J dropped 10; count of bases not matched to a gene: 7. Germline lookup yields CDR1 MDHEN and CDR2 SYDVKM. The CDR3 consists of 13 residues. The CDR3 region has the DNA TGTGCCAGTTCCGGGACAGGGTGGTCACCCCTCCACTTT. This codes for CASSGTGWSPLHF.

This clonotype was detected ten times or more. The DNA for the CDR3 is TGTGCCAGCAGCCGAACCCGCGATCAGCCCCAGCATTTT. Amino acids: CASSRTRDQPQHF. The V and J genes are TRBV11-1 and TRBJ1-5; D is unclear. V shed 5 bases and J shed 5 bases, with 10 bases lying between them. The germline CDR1 and CDR2 sequences are SGHAT and FQDESV (reference sequence). The CDR3 spans 13 residues.

This chain links TRBV29-1 with TRBJ2-7; unclear D gene. Germline lookup yields CDR1 SQVTM and CDR2 ANQGSEA. Trimming cost V 1 base and J 0 bases, with 13 bases left between them. The CDR3 totals 15 residues. Here the CDR3 reads CSVEAATSSSYEQYF. CDR3 bases: TGCAGCGTTGAAGCCGCGACCTCTAGCTCCTACGAGCAGTACTTC.

The gene calls are TRBV18 and TRBJ2-5; TRBD1 matches at 8 bases. The CDR3 loop spans 17 amino acids. In germline, CDR1 is KGHSH, CDR2 LQKENI. V dropped 5 bases and J dropped 3; count of bases not matched to a gene: 14. The CDR3 region has the DNA TGTGCCAGCTCATTCGGCCGCGGACAGGGTACGGAAGAGACCCAGTACTTC. As protein: CASSFGRGQGTEETQYF.